This T cell receptor beta chain derives from a study of cytomegalovirus exposure and HLA in healthy donors. Both 60 Vbeta primers and 13 Jbeta primers went into the PCR. Sequencing was performed with immunoSEQ multiplex PCR; in TCRdb, only in-frame clones are kept and a portion is missing. Of some 160,000 clones listed, 72% are singletons. This CDR3 is 15 amino acids long. CDR1 LGHNA and CDR2 YSLEER come from the germline V gene. The V gene lost 0 bases and the J gene lost 3 bases, with 9 bases spanning the gap. Study-wide points: Indistinguishable V segments, including TRBV6-2 and TRBV6-3, were excluded.

The donors were healthy bone marrow donors. The donors, nominally healthy at sampling, likely had unrecorded immune exposures. In the case of this clone: As yet, its antigen is unknown.

The receptor was isolated from a man aged 40-55 years in good health and CMV-seronegative. The specimen was PBMCs. The chain recombines TRBV4-3 with TRBJ1-5; weak D call: TRBD1 (6 bases). Written as DNA, the CDR3 is TGCGCCAGCAGCCAAGATCAGGGGAACAATCAGCCCCAGCATTTT. Its protein product is CASSQDQGNNQPQHF.